The 8 T cell receptor beta chains below all came from one sample that was sequenced in a study of shared T cell receptors in the human thymus. The data were produced by immunoSEQ multiplex PCR, yet TCRdb's version contains in-frame clones alone and is incomplete. The sample records 630,000 or so clones, more than 70% being singletons. This sample was shared with a second study, whose subject was human thymus T cells.

The sequenced sample was thymocytes. All receptors derive from a boy in the first two years of life with a congenital heart defect.

This chain uses TRBV7-2 with TRBJ2-4, with TRBD2 identical over 8 bases. V lost 6 bases, J lost 6 bases, and 16 bases stayed unmatched. This CDR3 is built from 17 residues. The germline CDR1 and CDR2 sequences are SGHTA and FQGNSA. CDR3 sequence (DNA): TGTGCCAGCAGTCGACCCCATAGCGGGATTGATATAAACATTCAGTACTTC. Its translation: CASSRPHSGIDINIQYF.

This chain links TRBV28 with TRBJ1-3; TRBD1 might be the D (6 bases). Germline V CDR1 and CDR2: MDHEN, SYDVKM. The V end lost 5 bases, the J end lost 0 bases, and 17 bases lay between the germline ends. The CDR3 is 17 residues long. In DNA form, the CDR3 reads TGTGCCAGCAGTCCTCGAGGGGACATCACCTCTGGAAACACCATATATTTT. Translation gives CASSPRGDITSGNTIYF.

The chain couples TRBV4-3 to TRBJ2-5; 9 bases line up with TRBD1. V lost 3 bases, J lost 3 bases, and 11 bases stayed unmatched. The CDR3 spans 17 residues. CDR1 is LGHNA, CDR2 YSLEER, per germline. CDR3 sequence (DNA): TGCGCCAGCAGCCATCGGGAACAGGGGGCCTGGGAAGAGACCCAGTACTTC. Translated, it gives CASSHREQGAWEETQYF.

This clone is a singleton in its sample. This CDR3 reads CASSPQGGEKLFF. Here the CDR3 DNA reads TGTGCCAGCAGTCCGCAGGGAGGCGAAAAACTGTTTTTT. The V gene is TRBV28, the J gene TRBJ1-4; tentative D call: TRBD1 (5 bases). The germline gives CDR1 MDHEN, CDR2 SYDVKM. The CDR3 runs 13 residues. The V end was cut by 5 bases, the J end by 8 bases, with 12 bases between. Complete variable domain (other parts from reference TRBV28 and TRBJ1-4): DVKVTQSSRYLVKRTGEKVFLECVQDMDHENMFWYRQDPGLGLRLIYFSYDVKMKEKGDIPEGYSVSREKKERFSLILESASTNQTSMYLCASSPQGGEKLFFGSGTQLSVL.

The gene calls are TRBV19 and TRBJ1-2; perhaps TRBD1 as D (6 bases). The CDR3 loop spans 14 amino acids. Between the trimmed V and J ends, which lost 8 bases and 3 bases, there was a span of 16 bases. CDR1 is LNHDA and CDR2 is SQIVND in the germline V gene (reference sequence). In nucleotides, the CDR3 is TGTGCCAGTCTAGGGGACACCGAATACTATGGCTACACCTTC. Its translation: CASLGDTEYYGYTF. Complete variable domain (other parts from reference TRBV19 and TRBJ1-2): DGGITQSPKYLFRKEGQNVTLSCEQNLNHDAMYWYRQDPGQGLRLIYYSQIVNDFQKGDIAEGYSVSREKKESFPLTVTSAQKNPTAFYLCASLGDTEYYGYTFGSGTRLTVV.

This chain's CDR3 is CASSHPGTASYEQYF. The CDR3 DNA reads TGTGCCAGCAGCCACCCCGGGACAGCCTCCTACGAGCAGTACTTC. The rearrangement links TRBV7-6 to TRBJ2-5, with 7 bases identical to TRBD1. The better agreement between TRBJ2-7 and the DNA end casts doubt on the J call. This CDR3 contains 15 residues. Germline CDR1 and CDR2: SGHVS and FNYEAQ.

J is TRBJ2-7 and V is TRBV7-9; D is perhaps TRBD1 (6 bases). Between the trimmed V and J ends, which lost 5 bases and 1 base, there was a span of 12 bases. CDR1 and CDR2 (germline): SEHNR, FQNEAQ (reference sequence). There are 14 residues in the CDR3. The CDR3 region has the DNA TGTGCCAGCAGCCTACAGGGCCCGTCCTACGAGCAGTACTTC. Protein: CASSLQGPSYEQYF. The variable domain in full, completed from reference TRBV7-9 and TRBJ2-7, reads DTGVSQNPRHKITKRGQNVTFRCDPISEHNRLYWYRQTLGQGPEFLTYFQNEAQLEKSRLLSDRFSAERPKGSFSTLEIQRTEQGDSAMYLCASSLQGPSYEQYFGPGTRLTVT.

The chain joins TRBV10-3 to TRBJ2-1, with 8 bases identical to TRBD2. V shed 11 bases, J shed 7 bases, and the junction held 16 bases outside the gene matches. CDR3 length: 15 amino acids. Germline CDR1 ENHRY, CDR2 SYGVKD. The CDR3 bases are TGTGCCTCGGAGGGCTGGCGGGGGGCTTGGAATGAGCAGTTCTTC. Amino acids: CASEGWRGAWNEQFF.